This TCR beta chain originates from a study of PD-1 blockade in classical Hodgkin lymphoma. Germline V CDR1 and CDR2: MNHEY, SVGAGI. This CDR3 is 15 amino acids long. Trimming left V 8 bases short and J 3 bases short, with 19 bases between. This clone was seen once. Every one of the patients relapsed after autologous stem cell transplantation (brentuximab vedotin exposure was variable). Data came from immunoSEQ multiplex PCR; TCRdb stores just in-frame clones and leaves some out. The data hold 35,000 to 45,000 clones, with over 80% observed a single time. This rearrangement joins TRBV6-5 to TRBJ1-2; tentative D call: TRBD1 (6 bases). The receptor was derived from a human donor with classical Hodgkin lymphoma. The material sequenced was peripheral blood mononuclear cells (PBMCs), taken at baseline. The CDR3 here is CASSGGPGADYGYTF. The CDR3 bases are TGTGCCAGCTCCGGGGGGCCCGGGGCCGACTATGGCTACACCTTC.